This T cell receptor (beta chain) was sequenced for a study of control samples from healthy donors and cancer patients. Generated by immunoSEQ multiplex PCR, the TCRdb table keeps only in-frame clones and is missing some. The sample lists about 120,000 clones; 85% to 90% were seen once. The CDR3 has 14 amino acids. Per the germline V gene, CDR1 is SGHRS and CDR2 is YFSETQ. Trimming left V 2 bases short and J 8 bases short, with 13 bases between. V and J are TRBV5-1 and TRBJ1-4; tentatively, D is TRBD1 (6 bases). This TCR came from a woman aged 45-65 years with colorectal cancer. Sequenced material: PBMCs. The CDR3 here is CASSFLGAREKLFF. CDR3 DNA sequence: TGCGCCAGCAGCTTTCTGGGGGCGCGCGAAAAACTGTTTTTT.